This is a list of T cell receptor beta chains from one sample in a study of Ad26.COV2.S vaccination and SARS-CoV-2 variants. The repertoire was sequenced with immunoSEQ multiplex PCR; TCRdb's copy has only in-frame clones and lacks some. The data hold 350,000 to 450,000 clones, with about nine tenths observed a single time. The source was peripheral blood, collected in a trial of Ad26.COV2.S vaccine versus placebo. The receptor source for this set is a person aged 18-65 years who received the Ad26.COV2.S COVID-19 vaccine or a placebo. The conserved cysteine and the conserved F or W are not part of the CDR3 here. Part of the rows lack a size; the others show once, few, many or a class for expanded clones.

CDR3 protein: ASSSTGGGYPHSTGELF; V gene: TRBV7-9; clone size: NA
CDR3 protein: ASSLVVTGGKTDTQY; V gene: TRBV7-2; clone size: NA
CDR3 protein: SALTGGDAEAF; V gene: TRBV29-1; clone size: NA
CDR3 protein: ASSMVTGELF; V gene: TRBV19; clone size: NA
CDR3 protein: ASSLVADITYEQY; V gene: TRBV7-2; clone size: NA
CDR3 protein: ASSLAGQSPLH; V gene: TRBV12-3/TRBV12-4; clone size: NA
CDR3 protein: ATSRRTGRPEAF; V gene: TRBV15; clone size: NA
CDR3 protein: ASRGTGRTEGNIQY; V gene: TRBV6-6; clone size: NA
CDR3 protein: ASSLLGDTQY; V gene: TRBV11-1; clone size: NA
CDR3 protein: ASSFTESTEAF; V gene: TRBV7-3; clone size: NA
CDR3 protein: ASSQAATSGGSTDTQY; V gene: TRBV4-3; clone size: NA
CDR3 protein: ASRADINEKLF; V gene: TRBV19; clone size: NA
CDR3 protein: ASTYYNEQF; V gene: TRBV2; clone size: once
CDR3 protein: ATSRDLGGHQPQH; V gene: TRBV15; clone size: once